This TCR beta chain was sequenced for a study of T cells in Graves' hyperthyroidism and ophthalmopathy. Germline loops: CDR1 DFQATT, CDR2 SNEGSKA (reference sequence). The CDR3 contains 12 residues. V was clipped by 5 bases and J by 4 bases; unmatched bases: 0. TCR beta CDR3 sequences were amplified from RNA transcripts. RT-PCR in the first round (using the HTBI primer set) targeted the TCR CDR3. One entry per CDR3 protein results from TCRdb running MiXCR on the multiplex PCR reads. The sample lists more than 300,000 distinct CDR3 sequences; about 14% were seen once. Patients aged 18 to 65 had newly diagnosed hyperthyroidism lasting under 2 months.

The TCR sequence derives from a young woman with Graves' hyperthyroidism. Sequenced sample: blood. The V and J genes are TRBV20-1 and TRBJ2-5; 11 bases align to TRBD2. In DNA, the CDR3 is TGCAGTGCTGGACTAGCGGGAGAGACCCAGTACTTC. Its protein product is CSAGLAGETQYF.